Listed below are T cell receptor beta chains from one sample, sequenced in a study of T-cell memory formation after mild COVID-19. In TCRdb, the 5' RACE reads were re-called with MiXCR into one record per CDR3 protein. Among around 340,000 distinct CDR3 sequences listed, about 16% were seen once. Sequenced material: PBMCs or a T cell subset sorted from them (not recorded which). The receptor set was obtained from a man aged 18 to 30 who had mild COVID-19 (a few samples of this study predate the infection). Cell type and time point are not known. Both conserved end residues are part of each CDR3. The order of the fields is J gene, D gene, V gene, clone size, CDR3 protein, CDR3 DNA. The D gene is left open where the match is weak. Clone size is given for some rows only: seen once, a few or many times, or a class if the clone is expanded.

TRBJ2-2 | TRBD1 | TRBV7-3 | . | CASSWDRNTGELFF | TGTGCCAGCAGCTGGGACAGAAACACCGGGGAGCTGTTTTTT
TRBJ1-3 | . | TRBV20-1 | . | CSAITGNTIYF | TGCAGTGCTATCACTGGAAACACCATATATTTT
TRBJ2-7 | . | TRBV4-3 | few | CASSQGTGESYEQYF | TGCGCCAGCAGCCAAGGGACTGGAGAGTCCTACGAGCAGTACTTC
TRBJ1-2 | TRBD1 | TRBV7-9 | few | CASSLFGYGQVTNYGYTF | TGTGCCAGCAGCTTATTCGGGTACGGACAGGTGACTAACTATGGCTACACCTTC
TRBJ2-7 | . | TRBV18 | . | CASSTGLAKHPEQYF | TGTGCCAGCTCAACGGGTTTGGCCAAACATCCCGAGCAGTACTTC
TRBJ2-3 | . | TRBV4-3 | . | CASTLFPGISTDTQYF | TGCGCCAGCACACTTTTTCCGGGGATAAGCACAGATACGCAGTATTTT
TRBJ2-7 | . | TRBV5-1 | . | CASSLGVNYEQYF | TGCGCCAGCAGCTTGGGGGTAAACTACGAGCAGTACTTC
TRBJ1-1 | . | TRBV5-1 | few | CASSLRPDNTEAFF | TGCGCCAGCAGCTTGAGGCCAGACAACACTGAAGCTTTCTTT
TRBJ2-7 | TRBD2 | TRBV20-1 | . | CSAEATSGVAYEQYF | TGCAGTGCAGAGGCAACTAGCGGGGTAGCCTACGAGCAGTACTTC
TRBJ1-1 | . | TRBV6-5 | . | CASRTDMNTEAFF | TGTGCCAGCAGAACGGACATGAACACTGAAGCTTTCTTT
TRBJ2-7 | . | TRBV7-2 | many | CASSPGGQGAGYEQYF | TGTGCCAGCAGCCCGGGGGGGCAGGGGGCGGGGTACGAGCAGTACTTC
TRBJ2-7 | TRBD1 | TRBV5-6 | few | CASSLTTTGGPSEQYF | TGTGCCAGCAGCTTGACTACGACAGGGGGGCCGTCCGAGCAGTACTTC
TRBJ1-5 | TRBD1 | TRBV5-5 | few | CASSFNPGQSNQPQHF | TGTGCCAGCAGCTTTAATCCGGGACAGAGCAATCAGCCCCAGCATTTT
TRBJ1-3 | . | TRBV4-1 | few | CASSFYKFDRSSGNTIYF | TGCGCCAGCAGCTTCTACAAATTCGACCGGAGCTCTGGAAACACCATATATTTT
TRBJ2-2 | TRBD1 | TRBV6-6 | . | CASSYSLVSGQEIFNTGELFF | TGTGCCAGCAGTTACTCGCTCGTATCGGGACAGGAGATCTTCAACACCGGGGAGCTGTTTTTT
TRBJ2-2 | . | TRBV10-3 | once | CAISGTPSNTGELFF | TGTGCCATCAGTGGGACTCCTTCGAACACCGGGGAGCTGTTTTTT
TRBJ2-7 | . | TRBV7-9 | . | CASSLWGNEQYF | TGTGCCAGCAGCTTATGGGGCAACGAGCAGTACTTC
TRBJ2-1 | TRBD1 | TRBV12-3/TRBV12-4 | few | CASSLAQGLGDEQFF | TGTGCCAGCAGTCTCGCACAGGGGCTTGGGGATGAGCAGTTCTTC
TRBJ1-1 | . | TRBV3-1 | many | CASSPRDSNTEAFF | TGTGCCAGCAGCCCCCGGGACTCGAACACTGAAGCTTTCTTT
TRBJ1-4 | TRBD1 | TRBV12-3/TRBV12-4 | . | CASRLKDRGLATNEKLFF | TGTGCCAGCAGACTAAAAGACAGGGGCCTTGCAACTAATGAAAAACTGTTTTTT
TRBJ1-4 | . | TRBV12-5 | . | CASGLVLGRGASKLFF | TGTGCTAGTGGTTTGGTATTGGGGCGGGGGGCGTCAAAACTGTTTTTT
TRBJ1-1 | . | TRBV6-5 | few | CASSYSLSLAAYMNTEAFF | TGTGCCAGCAGTTACTCCCTTAGTTTGGCAGCATACATGAACACTGAAGCTTTCTTT
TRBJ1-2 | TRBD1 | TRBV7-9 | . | CASSAGTGAFTF | TGTGCCAGCAGCGCCGGGACAGGGGCATTCACCTTC
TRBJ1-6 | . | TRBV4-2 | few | CASTSGASYNSPLHF | TGTGCCAGCACCTCGGGGGCCTCCTATAATTCACCCCTCCACTTT
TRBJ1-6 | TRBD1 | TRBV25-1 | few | CASQTGDSYNSPLHF | TGTGCCAGCCAGACAGGGGATTCCTATAATTCACCCCTCCACTTT
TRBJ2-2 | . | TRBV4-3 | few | CASSQEYGGELFF | TGCGCCAGCAGCCAAGAGTATGGCGGGGAGCTGTTTTTT
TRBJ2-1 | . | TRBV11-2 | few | CASSAPPGPREFF | TGTGCCAGCAGCGCCCCCCCCGGCCCGAGGGAGTTCTTC